The rows below give T cell receptor beta chains drawn from one sample of a study of cytomegalovirus exposure and HLA in healthy donors. Repertoires were generated with immunoSEQ multiplex PCR, while TCRdb's copy carries only in-frame clones and drops some. The sample has some 170,000 clones, about 89% seen once. Material for sequencing was PBMCs. These receptors were collected from a young man in good health and CMV-seropositive. Both conserved end residues are part of each CDR3. The D gene is left open where the match is weak. Clone size is given for some rows only: seen once, a few or many times, or a class if the clone is expanded.

j_call cdr3_length d_call v_call clone_size cdr3_nt cdr3_aa
TRBJ1-1 14 . TRBV7-2 . TGTGCCAGCAGCCACAGGTCTACGAACACTGAAGCTTTCTTT CASSHRSTNTEAFF
TRBJ2-7 15 TRBD1 TRBV6-5 . TGTGCCAGCAGACCTCGGACAGGGGTTGCCTACGAGCAGTACTTC CASRPRTGVAYEQYF
TRBJ2-7 15 TRBD1 TRBV28 . TGTGCCAGCAGCACCCCCGGACAGGGGGGATACGAGCAGTACTTC CASSTPGQGGYEQYF
TRBJ2-7 13 . TRBV18 . TGTGCCAGCTCACCACTGAACACCGACGAGCAGTACTTC CASSPLNTDEQYF
TRBJ1-2 13 TRBD1 TRBV7-9 . TGTGCCAGCAGCTGGGAGAGACAGGGGGGTCACACCTTC CASSWERQGGHTF
TRBJ1-1 15 TRBD1 TRBV9 . TGTGCCAGCAGCGGCGGTACAGGGGGAAACACTGAAGCTTTCTTT CASSGGTGGNTEAFF
TRBJ2-1 15 . TRBV4-1 . TGCGCCAGCAGCCACCAGTCTAGCTCCTACAATGAGCAGTTCTTC CASSHQSSSYNEQFF
TRBJ2-5 14 . TRBV6-6 . TGTGCCAGCCGATCGAGCACCCCCATAGAGACCCAGTACTTC CASRSSTPIETQYF
TRBJ2-1 14 . TRBV9 . TGTGCCAGCAGCGTAGTGGGGGGATACAATGAGCAGTTCTTC CASSVVGGYNEQFF
TRBJ1-4 13 TRBD1 TRBV7-9 once TGTGCCAGCAGCTTAGTGCCCAGGGGGGAACTGTTTTTT CASSLVPRGELFF
TRBJ2-1 15 . TRBV10-3 once TGTGCCATCAGGGAGCCGGGACACCGGAGTGATGAGCAGTTCTTC CAIREPGHRSDEQFF
TRBJ2-7 14 . TRBV7-9 . TGTGCCAGCAGCTTAAGTTGGCAGGGCTACGAGCAGTACTTC CASSLSWQGYEQYF
TRBJ2-5 15 . TRBV4-2 . TGTGCCAGCAGCCAAGTTATCGGGGTCCAAGAGACCCAGTACTTC CASSQVIGVQETQYF
TRBJ1-1 14 TRBD1 TRBV7-6 . TGTGCCAGCAGCCCGCGACAGGGCGAAGCTGAAGCTTTCTTT CASSPRQGEAEAFF
TRBJ2-3 14 TRBD1 TRBV28 . TGTGCCAGCAGTCCGGGACAGCGTCCAGATACGCAGTATTTT CASSPGQRPDTQYF
TRBJ2-2 14 TRBD1 TRBV7-7 . TGTGCTAGCAGGGGACAGGGTGTAACCGGGGAGCTGTTTTTT CASRGQGVTGELFF
TRBJ2-5 16 TRBD1 TRBV18 . TGTGCCAGCTCACCGTCGACAGGGGGCTTCGGAGAGACCCAGTACTTC CASSPSTGGFGETQYF
TRBJ1-2 11 . TRBV9 . TGTGCCAGCAAACGGGACTATGGCTACACCTTC CASKRDYGYTF
TRBJ1-1 13 . TRBV7-9 . TGTGCCAGCAGCGCCGGGATCCAAACTGAAGCTTTCTTT CASSAGIQTEAFF
TRBJ2-5 13 . TRBV25-1 . TGTGCCAGCAGCGCTCATGGGAGGGAGACCCAGTACTTC CASSAHGRETQYF
TRBJ2-1 13 TRBD1 TRBV18 . TGTGCCAGCTCACCTGGACAGGGCTTTGAGCAGTTCTTC CASSPGQGFEQFF
TRBJ1-2 15 . TRBV19 . TGTGCCAGTAGGGGGGGGACGGACAACAGCTATGGCTACACCTTC CASRGGTDNSYGYTF
TRBJ2-7 15 TRBD2 TRBV6-6 once TGTGCCAGCAGCGGGGGACTAGCGGGAGACTACGAGCAGTACTTC CASSGGLAGDYEQYF
TRBJ1-2 15 TRBD1 TRBV9 once TGTGCCAGCAGCCCCCCTAGTAAGGGGGCGGTAGGCTACACCTTC CASSPPSKGAVGYTF
TRBJ2-5 15 . TRBV2 . TGTGCCAGCAGCTCTACGACGTCGGGGAGAGAGACCCAGTACTTC CASSSTTSGRETQYF
TRBJ1-2 15 . TRBV5-3 . TGTGCCAGAAGCCGCCGCAGGTTAGCTAACTATGGCTACACCTTC CARSRRRLANYGYTF
TRBJ2-1 13 . TRBV10-3 . TGTGCCATCAACACCACCCCCTACAATGAGCAGTTCTTC CAINTTPYNEQFF
TRBJ1-6 15 . TRBV9 . TGTGCCAGCAGCGTAGCTGGCCAGGGGAGCTCACCCCTCCACTTT CASSVAGQGSSPLHF
TRBJ2-3 14 . TRBV5-4 . TGTGCCAGCAGGAACGGGACACCCACGGATACGCAGTATTTT CASRNGTPTDTQYF
TRBJ2-1 13 TRBD2 TRBV13 once TGTGCCAGCTGTAGCGGGAGTATGAATGAGCAGTTCTTC CASCSGSMNEQFF
TRBJ2-7 13 TRBD1 TRBV5-6 . TGTGCCAGCAGCCCTATGACAGGGTACGAGCAGTACTTC CASSPMTGYEQYF
TRBJ2-3 18 TRBD2 TRBV7-8 . TGTGCCAGCAGCTCCCGGAGTAGCGGGAGCTACCTCACAGATACGCAGTATTTT CASSSRSSGSYLTDTQYF
TRBJ1-1 14 TRBD1 TRBV4-1 . TGCGCCAGCGGCCGACAGGGCGGAGACACTGAAGCTTTCTTT CASGRQGGDTEAFF
TRBJ2-3 15 TRBD2 TRBV14 . TGTGCCAGCAGCCAAGATCGCCGAGCGGGGGACACGCAGTATTTT CASSQDRRAGDTQYF
TRBJ1-2 11 TRBD1 TRBV20-1 . TGCAGTGCTGGGACAGACTATGGCTACACCTTC CSAGTDYGYTF
TRBJ2-1 19 . TRBV19 few TGTGCCAGTAGTATGGTAGTAGGTAATAGGCGGGGAAGATACAATGAGCAGTTCTTC CASSMVVGNRRGRYNEQFF
TRBJ2-7 13 . TRBV19 once TGTGCCAGTAGTACCCGGACAGTCGGCGAGCAGTACTTC CASSTRTVGEQYF
TRBJ2-7 13 . TRBV7-9 . TGTGCCAGCAGCTTAGACAGGGCGGACGAGCAGTACTTC CASSLDRADEQYF
TRBJ2-7 19 TRBD1 TRBV5-1 . TGCGCCAGCAGCTTTACTATTACTCATGGCACAGGGGGCTCCTACGAGCAGTACTTC CASSFTITHGTGGSYEQYF
TRBJ2-7 16 TRBD2 TRBV4-3 . TGCGCCAGCAGCCAGGTGACTAGCGGGAGGGCCTACGAGCAGTACTTC CASSQVTSGRAYEQYF
TRBJ1-3 14 . TRBV6-1 . TGTGCCAGCAGTGAAGGACTGCTGCGAAACACCATATATTTT CASSEGLLRNTIYF
TRBJ1-1 13 . TRBV9 . TGTGCCAGCAGCGTATCAGGGAACACTGAAGCTTTCTTT CASSVSGNTEAFF
TRBJ2-5 14 . TRBV7-6 . TGTGCCAGCAGCCCGAGGGTCAGAAAAGAGACCCAGTACTTC CASSPRVRKETQYF
TRBJ1-4 16 . TRBV7-2 . TGTGCCAGCAGCTTAGCGATTGGGGCCATTAATGAAAAACTGTTTTTT CASSLAIGAINEKLFF
TRBJ2-3 15 TRBD2 TRBV7-2 . TGTGCCAGCAGCTTGACAAGCGGGACGGCAGATACGCAGTATTTT CASSLTSGTADTQYF
TRBJ2-7 15 TRBD1 TRBV19 . TGTGCCAGTAGCCGTACCGGGACAGTAGCCTACGAGCAGTACTTC CASSRTGTVAYEQYF
TRBJ2-2 15 TRBD1 TRBV6-1 . TGTGCCAGCAGTAACCAGGGGGCGGTCCCCGGGGAGCTGTTTTTT CASSNQGAVPGELFF
TRBJ1-5 18 TRBD1 TRBV2 . TGTGCCAGCAGTGAAGCCCCTTGGACAGGGTTTGGCAATCAGCCCCAGCATTTT CASSEAPWTGFGNQPQHF